The table lists the clone carrying this T cell receptor (beta chain) with a few counts. The target antigen is unknown. The sample is drawn from a study of T cell repertoires in cytomegalovirus infection. At the level of the study: Recently identified HLA-C-restricted CMV epitopes were among the peptides used. Through public TCR beta signatures, both CMV infection and matching HLA type were indicated. Study-wide results and caveats: It was HLA-C-restricted CMV-specific TCR beta clonotypes that dominated the response ex vivo. Carriers of CMV plus the relevant HLA were identified by cumulative public TCR beta family frequency.

The V end was cut by 0 bases, the J end by 7 bases, with 12 bases between. Germline lookup yields CDR1 LGHNT and CDR2 FRNRAP. The CDR3 loop spans 14 amino acids. A single record per CDR3 protein comes from TCRdb applying MiXCR to the reads. The data hold about 830,000 distinct CDR3 sequences, with over 25% observed a single time. Here the sequenced sample was cultured CD8+ T cells from PBMCs, taken from culture after CMV antigen stimulation. The receptor's source is a human donor in good health (CMV status not recorded). Some clones in this sample may be carry-over from other donors' samples. This chain connects TRBV12-5 to TRBJ1-2, with D unresolved. CDR3 protein: CASGLVNWPGGYTF. In nucleotides, the CDR3 is TGTGCTAGTGGTTTGGTAAATTGGCCTGGTGGCTACACCTTC.